This is a list of T cell receptor beta chains from one sample in a study of blood T cell repertoires in COVID-19. TCRdb's copy holds only in-frame clones and misses some; the assay was immunoSEQ multiplex PCR. The repertoire holds about 480,000 clones, with roughly 87% as singletons. Material for sequencing was PBMCs or T cells enriched from blood (not recorded which). Receptors were obtained from a woman between 18 and 30 years old with acute COVID-19. Each CDR3 is given with its conserved first and last residue. A D gene is named only where the DNA matches it firmly. Expanded clones are given a class, and other clones once, few, many or no size at all.

D	length	size	J	V	DNA	CDR3
TRBD1	15	-	TRBJ1-3	TRBV7-6	TGTGCCAGCAGCCCAGGGACAGGGTCTGGAAACACCATATATTTT	CASSPGTGSGNTIYF
-	11	-	TRBJ1-2	TRBV19	TGTGCCAGTCTCTCGAACTATGGCTACACCTTC	CASLSNYGYTF
TRBD2	16	-	TRBJ2-5	TRBV10-3	TGTGCCATCAGTGAGTCAAGGGGAGGGCAACAAGAGACCCAGTACTTC	CAISESRGGQQETQYF
TRBD1	15	-	TRBJ1-2	TRBV3-1/TRBV3-2	TGTGCCAGCAGCCATTACCGGGACAGGGCTGGCGGCTACACCTTC	CASSHYRDRAGGYTF
TRBD2	16	once	TRBJ2-5	TRBV4-3	TGCGCCAGCAGCCAAACGCCGGGACTAGCAATGGAGACCCAGTACTTC	CASSQTPGLAMETQYF
TRBD2	16	-	TRBJ2-1	TRBV3-1/TRBV3-2	TGTGCCAGCAGCTTTCCGGGGGGGCCAAATAACCATGAGCAGTTCTTC	CASSFPGGPNNHEQFF
TRBD2	14	-	TRBJ2-7	TRBV29-1	TGCAGCGTCGGCTCAGCGGGAGGTGGGAACGAGCAGTACTTC	CSVGSAGGGNEQYF
-	12	-	TRBJ2-1	TRBV2	TGTGCCAGCAGTGATGCAGGGGTTGAGCAGTTCTTC	CASSDAGVEQFF
TRBD1	16	-	TRBJ1-5	TRBV6-2/TRBV6-3	TGTGCCAGCAGTTATAGGGCAGGGGGACCGAATCAGCCCCAGCATTTT	CASSYRAGGPNQPQHF
-	15	-	TRBJ2-5	TRBV5-1	TGCGCCAGCAGCTTGATGGGGGGGCCCCAAGAGACCCAGTACTTC	CASSLMGGPQETQYF
TRBD2	15	-	TRBJ2-1	TRBV4-1	TGCGCCAGCAGCCAAGAGGGCGGGAGCTTGGATGAGCAGTTCTTC	CASSQEGGSLDEQFF
-	15	-	TRBJ2-5	TRBV9	TGTGCCAGCAGCGTAGGAACCAGGGCCATAGAGACCCAGTACTTC	CASSVGTRAIETQYF
TRBD2	16	-	TRBJ2-2	TRBV23-1	TGCGCCAGCAGCCGGGGGACTAGCGGGAGTGGCGGGGAGCTGTTTTTT	CASSRGTSGSGGELFF
-	16	-	TRBJ2-7	TRBV5-4	TGTGCCAGCAGCGTCAAGAACGGGAAGCGAGCCTACGAGCAGTACTTC	CASSVKNGKRAYEQYF
-	14	once	TRBJ2-7	TRBV19	TGTGCCAGTAGTATAGTACCAGGTTTACGGGAGCAGTACTTC	CASSIVPGLREQYF
-	15	-	TRBJ1-5	TRBV3-1/TRBV3-2	TGTGCCAGCAGCCTGGGAGTTTATAGCAATCAGCCCCAGCATTTT	CASSLGVYSNQPQHF
TRBD1	13	-	TRBJ2-5	TRBV28	TGTGCCAGCAGAACAGGGGGCATGGAGACCCAGTACTTC	CASRTGGMETQYF
TRBD2	15	-	TRBJ2-5	TRBV5-4	TGTGCCAGCAGACTTGACGTAGCGGGAGCTGAGACCCAGTACTTC	CASRLDVAGAETQYF
TRBD2	16	-	TRBJ2-3	TRBV5-1	TGCGCCAGCGGGACCGGGACTAGCCTAATCACAGATACGCAGTATTTT	CASGTGTSLITDTQYF
-	14	-	TRBJ1-6	TRBV4-3	TGCGCCAGCAGCCAAGGAGGGGGTAATTCACCCCTCCACTTT	CASSQGGGNSPLHF
TRBD1	15	-	TRBJ2-5	TRBV3-1/TRBV3-2	TGTGCCAGCAGCTCTGTACAGGGGGCGGACGAGACCCAGTACTTC	CASSSVQGADETQYF
-	16	-	TRBJ2-2	TRBV4-3	TGCGCCAGCAGCCAAGATTGGCAGGGTGAGACCGGGGAGCTGTTTTTT	CASSQDWQGETGELFF
-	13	-	TRBJ1-3	TRBV11-3	TGTGCCAGCAGCTTCACACAAGGAAACACCATATATTTT	CASSFTQGNTIYF
-	16	-	TRBJ2-7	TRBV9	TGTGCCAGCAGCCGTTTCAGCGGCACCCTTTCCTACGAGCAGTACTTC	CASSRFSGTLSYEQYF
-	11	-	TRBJ1-2	TRBV9	TGTGCCTCTCTGTCGAGGTCGGGCTACACCTTC	CASLSRSGYTF
-	13	-	TRBJ1-2	TRBV6-5	TGTGCCAGCAGCCCAGTCGCCCTTATGGGCTACACCTTC	CASSPVALMGYTF
-	13	-	TRBJ2-3	TRBV3-1/TRBV3-2	TGTGCCAGCAGCCAACTGCTAGCAGATACGCAGTATTTT	CASSQLLADTQYF
-	11	-	TRBJ2-7	TRBV19	TGTGCCAGTAGTCTCGGACTCGAGCAGTACTTC	CASSLGLEQYF
TRBD1	16	-	TRBJ2-1	TRBV4-1	TGCGCCAGCAGCCAACCTGTGAGGGGACAGGGTTATGAGCAGTTCTTC	CASSQPVRGQGYEQFF
TRBD1	13	-	TRBJ2-5	TRBV5-1	TGCGCCAGCAGAGTGGGACAGCCAGAGACCCAGTACTTC	CASRVGQPETQYF
TRBD1	14	-	TRBJ1-2	TRBV18	TGTGCCAGCTCAGAACTCGGGACAGGGGACGGCTACACCTTC	CASSELGTGDGYTF
-	15	-	TRBJ2-4	TRBV10-3	TGTGCCATCAGTGACCGACTGGTAGCCAAAAACATTCAGTACTTC	CAISDRLVAKNIQYF
-	13	-	TRBJ1-2	TRBV19	TGTGCCAGTAGCCCTCCAGGGAACTATGGCTACACCTTC	CASSPPGNYGYTF
TRBD1	14	-	TRBJ1-4	TRBV5-4	TGTGCCAGCAGCAAGGACAGGACTAATGAAAAACTGTTTTTT	CASSKDRTNEKLFF
-	13	-	TRBJ1-2	TRBV12-3/TRBV12-4	TGTGCCAGCAGTTTTTTTCAGGAAAGTGGCTACACCTTC	CASSFFQESGYTF
TRBD1	12	-	TRBJ1-1	TRBV29-1	TGCAGCTCAGACAGGGGGAACACTGAAGCTTTCTTT	CSSDRGNTEAFF
-	12	-	TRBJ1-2	TRBV6-2/TRBV6-3	TGTGCCAGCAGTACCTCAAGGGAGGGCTACACCTTC	CASSTSREGYTF
TRBD1	15	-	TRBJ1-6	TRBV28	TGTGCCAGCAGCCTCCCTACAGGGGGCAACTCACCCCTCCACTTT	CASSLPTGGNSPLHF
-	13	-	TRBJ2-7	TRBV11-2	TGTGCCAGCAGCTCTGGTAGCTCCTACGAGCAGTACTTC	CASSSGSSYEQYF
-	15	-	TRBJ2-1	TRBV3-1/TRBV3-2	TGTGCCAGCAGCCAAGAGAGTGCGGGGGCGGGGGAGCAGTTCTTC	CASSQESAGAGEQFF
-	15	-	TRBJ1-5	TRBV19	TGTGCCAGTAGTACCCGGTTAGTTAATCATCAGCCCCAGCATTTT	CASSTRLVNHQPQHF